This is a list of T cell receptor beta chains from one sample in a study of cytomegalovirus exposure and HLA in healthy donors. This table comes from immunoSEQ multiplex PCR, and its TCRdb copy is limited to in-frame clones, with some not included. The sample includes about 110,000 clones, 74% of them seen just once. The specimen sequenced was PBMCs. These TCRs come from a man in his forties or fifties in good health and CMV-seropositive. Each CDR3 is given with its conserved first and last residue. The order of the fields is D gene, V gene, clone size, J gene, CDR3 protein, CDR3 DNA. A D gene is named only where the DNA matches it firmly. The size field is filled for only some rows; it gives once, few, many or a size class.

>-|TRBV2|-|TRBJ1-5
CASNEGSNQPQHF
TGTGCCAGCAACGAGGGTAGCAATCAGCCCCAGCATTTT
>-|TRBV29-1|-|TRBJ2-6
CSVEISGANVLTF
TGCAGCGTGGAGATATCGGGGGCCAACGTCCTGACTTTC
>TRBD1|TRBV11-1|few|TRBJ2-1
CASSFPGQTSYNEQFF
TGTGCCAGCAGCTTTCCGGGACAGACTTCCTACAATGAGCAGTTCTTC
>TRBD2|TRBV30|-|TRBJ2-3
CAWSVRRESDTQYF
TGTGCCTGGAGTGTGCGGCGGGAGTCAGATACGCAGTATTTT
>-|TRBV29-1|-|TRBJ2-6
CSVDPGSGANVLTF
TGCAGCGTTGATCCAGGCTCTGGGGCCAACGTCCTGACTTTC
>-|TRBV5-4|-|TRBJ2-1
CASSSLQDHSSYNEQFF
TGTGCCAGCAGCTCCTTACAGGATCATTCCTCCTACAATGAGCAGTTCTTC
>TRBD2|TRBV9|-|TRBJ2-1
CASSVLVGGAYNEQFF
TGTGCCAGCAGCGTCTTAGTGGGGGGGGCCTACAATGAGCAGTTCTTC
>TRBD1|TRBV5-6|-|TRBJ1-4
CASSLGQGGSEKLFF
TGTGCCAGCAGCTTGGGACAGGGTGGGAGTGAAAAACTGTTTTTT
>TRBD1|TRBV4-1|-|TRBJ2-7
CASSQAGTGDGYEQYF
TGCGCCAGCAGCCAAGCCGGGACAGGGGACGGCTACGAGCAGTACTTC
>TRBD1|TRBV5-1|-|TRBJ1-2
CASSSQPGGTGRVAGYTF
TGCGCCAGCAGCTCCCAGCCCGGAGGGACAGGCCGGGTCGCGGGCTACACCTTC
>-|TRBV5-1|few|TRBJ1-2
CASSLEHYGYTF
TGCGCCAGCAGCTTGGAGCACTATGGCTACACCTTC
>-|TRBV7-8|-|TRBJ2-7
CASSDREGAGYEQYF
TGTGCCAGCAGCGATCGGGAGGGGGCAGGGTACGAGCAGTACTTC
>TRBD2|TRBV30|-|TRBJ2-5
CAWSSGTSGHTETQYF
TGTGCCTGGAGTTCCGGGACTAGCGGACACACAGAGACCCAGTACTTC
>TRBD2|TRBV2|once|TRBJ2-3
CASSILPSGGAVTDTQYF
TGTGCCAGCAGTATACTCCCCAGCGGGGGGGCTGTTACAGATACGCAGTATTTT
>TRBD2|TRBV7-2|-|TRBJ2-1
CASSFGGEGEQFF
TGTGCCAGCAGCTTCGGGGGGGAGGGTGAGCAGTTCTTC
>-|TRBV5-1|-|TRBJ1-5
CASSLGAGDQPQHF
TGCGCCAGCAGCTTGGGTGCAGGGGATCAGCCCCAGCATTTT
>TRBD2|TRBV5-6|-|TRBJ2-1
CASSPRGGSRDNEQFF
TGTGCCAGCAGCCCCCGGGGCGGGAGTCGAGACAATGAGCAGTTCTTC
>-|TRBV7-2|-|TRBJ2-7
CASSLWAGSSYEQYF
TGTGCCAGCAGCTTATGGGCGGGGAGCTCCTACGAGCAGTACTTC
>-|TRBV18|-|TRBJ2-7
CASSPQGGRGGYEQYF
TGTGCCAGCTCACCCCAGGGAGGGAGAGGGGGCTACGAGCAGTACTTC
>-|TRBV7-8|-|TRBJ2-4
CASSSRGTENIQYF
TGTGCCAGCAGCTCTAGGGGGACGGAAAACATTCAGTACTTC
>-|TRBV5-1|-|TRBJ2-3
CASTLSGFHTDTQYF
TGCGCCAGCACCTTGTCAGGGTTCCACACAGATACGCAGTATTTT
>-|TRBV15|once|TRBJ2-3
CATSIPGTDAQYF
TGTGCCACCAGCATCCCTGGCACAGATGCGCAGTATTTT